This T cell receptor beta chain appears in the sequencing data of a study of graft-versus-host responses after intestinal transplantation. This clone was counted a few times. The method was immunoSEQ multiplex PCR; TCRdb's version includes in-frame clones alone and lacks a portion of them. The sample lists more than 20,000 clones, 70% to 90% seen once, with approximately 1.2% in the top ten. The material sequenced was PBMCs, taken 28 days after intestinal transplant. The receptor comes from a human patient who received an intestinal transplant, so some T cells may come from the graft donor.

The CDR3 sequence: CASKGTSGRDTQYF. The CDR3 DNA reads as TGTGCCAGCAAGGGGACTTCAGGACGAGATACGCAGTATTTT. The chain combines TRBV7-6 with TRBJ2-3, with D tentatively TRBD2 (6 bases). The length of the CDR3 is 14 residues. The V gene lost 7 bases and the J gene lost 5 bases, with 16 bases spanning the gap. The germline CDR1 and CDR2 sequences are SGHVS and FNYEAQ.